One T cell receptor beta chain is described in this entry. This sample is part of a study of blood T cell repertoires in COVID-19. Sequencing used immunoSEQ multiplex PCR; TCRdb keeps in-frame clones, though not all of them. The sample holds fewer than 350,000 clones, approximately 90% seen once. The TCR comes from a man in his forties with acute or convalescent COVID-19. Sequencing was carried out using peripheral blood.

CDR3 DNA: TGTGCCAGCAGCCGTACGACTAGCGGGGGGGCTGATACGCAGTATTTT. Translating gives CASSRTTSGGADTQYF. The chain combines TRBV3-1 (or the pseudogene TRBV3-2) with TRBJ2-3; 14 bases map to TRBD2. Trimming at V came to 4 bases and at J to 6 bases, leaving 6 bases not matched to a gene. The CDR3 has 16 amino acids. The germline gives CDR1 LGHDT, CDR2 YNNKEL (reference sequence).